This TCR beta chain was captured by sequencing in a study of regulatory T cells in long-lasting Graves disease. Study-level points and caveats: A reduction in accuracy may have resulted from the small sample size. Among persistent patients, a larger number of public clonotypes were shared (approximately 2,900) than among newly diagnosed patients (roughly 910). Reduced TCR diversity was observed in persistent Graves' patients versus newly diagnosed patients.

This CDR3 has 15 amino acids. From germline, CDR1 is MNHEY and CDR2 SMNVEV (reference sequence). Trimming shortened V by 2 bases and J by 2 bases, and 12 bases separated the two germline ends. Time point defined: newly diagnosed GD, antithyroid drugs for less than 3 months. The TCR library was made from RNA extracted from PBMCs. With iRepertoire HTBI primers and Arm-PCR of CDR3 regions, TCR beta libraries were built. Under the authors' procedure: Segment identification across samples yielded 55 to 65 TRBV and some 13 TRBJ segments. One entry per CDR3 protein results from TCRdb running MiXCR on the multiplex PCR reads. For this entry, the V and J calls and clone size follow TCRdb and not the study's own pipeline. This table has 250,000 to 400,000 distinct CDR3 sequences, 15% to 20% appearing once. This clonotype was observed at least ten times. Antigen unknown.

The rearrangement links TRBV27 to TRBJ1-1, with a tentative D call TRBD1 (6 bases). This specimen was peripheral blood mononuclear cells (PBMCs), taken at new diagnosis, from a patient treated with antithyroid drugs. The sequence was collected from a female donor with Graves disease. The CDR3 DNA reads TGTGCCAGCAGTTTACTGACAGGACTAAACACTGAAGCTTTCTTT. Amino acid sequence: CASSLLTGLNTEAFF.